This T cell receptor (beta chain) was observed in a study of T cell responses to AZD1222 COVID-19 vaccine. This clone was counted once. The target antigen is unknown. Clones were read by immunoSEQ multiplex PCR, and TCRdb kept only the in-frame ones, dropping some. The data show about 100,000 clones, 70% to 90% seen once. Pooled together were second doses at about 4 or about 12 weeks. CDR1 is LNHDA, CDR2 SQIVND, per germline (reference sequence). V lost 5 bases and J lost 4; bases outside the gene matches: 9. This CDR3 contains 16 residues. Study outcomes and limitations: Vaccination with two AZD1222 doses was followed by a rise in Spike-specific TCR breadth and depth. There were vaccine-associated CD4 TCRs across spike, dominant at 160-218 and 743-854. The sample set comprised mostly white British donors with more females, and clonal diversity was possibly underestimated.

The rearrangement uses TRBV19 and TRBJ1-5, with TRBD1 matching over 9 bases. The material was peripheral blood, obtained 28 days after the second AZD1222 dose. The sequence was collected from an adult who received the AZD1222 COVID-19 vaccine. The CDR3 sequence: CASSVATGGKNQPQHF. Here the CDR3 DNA reads TGTGCCAGTAGTGTGGCGACAGGGGGGAAGAATCAGCCCCAGCATTTT.